This T cell receptor beta chain derives from a study of T cells in localized non-small cell lung cancer (dated by TCRdb to the early 2020s). Describing the broader study: T cell repertoires of 200 to 250 early-stage NSCLC patients were analyzed, with tumors being compared against uninvolved tumor-adjacent lungs. The cohort was made up of 200 to 250 treatment-naive NSCLC patients whose localized lung tumors had been resected. The mean age of the NSCLC patients was under 70 years, with 120 to 150 men and over 100 women.

Results the study describes overall, beyond this receptor: Longer overall survival was associated with higher T cell density in blood, whereas shorter survival was associated with higher clonality in adjacent lung. A median of roughly 58 of the top 100 tumor clones were detected in paired uninvolved adjacent lung, and around 30 of these tumor clones were also found among the top 100 clones of the paired uninvolved adjacent lung. Because the study design was exploratory, TCR variables were selected using unadjusted p-values without false-discovery rate correction. Because multi-region sequencing of the tumors was not done, intratumor heterogeneity could not be ruled out. Uninvolved tumor-adjacent lung showed the highest T cell clonality, higher than tumor, which suggests more focused antigenic responses in the uninvolved tumor-adjacent lung.

Uninvolved adjacent lung was obtained at least 2 cm from the tumor margin, and the absence of atypia was confirmed by two independent pathologists. At diagnosis, peripheral blood, uninvolved tumor-adjacent lung and tumor were collected and were preserved as a mix of fresh-frozen and FFPE material. This clone has a handful of counts. Its antigen is unknown. No qualities accompany the bases; no much larger clone lies one base away. TCR beta CDR3 regions were sequenced from DNA using the immunoSEQ Assay. The authors processed their data as follows. T cell density was computed as TCR beta template counts normalized to usable DNA estimated by amplifying housekeeping genes. The preseqR package was used to estimate richness by extrapolating to 400,000 templates for PBMC samples and to 120,000 templates for tissue samples. Clonality was taken to be one minus Pielou's evenness. Differential abundance testing on productive amino-acid clonotypes, with a minimum total count of 5 and an alpha of 0.1, was used to identify tissue-enriched TCRs. Repertoire overlap between compartments was quantified with the Jaccard Index and Morisita Overlap Index. GLIPH clustered TCR beta CDR3s with public tetramer-defined viral CDR3s; viral motifs required at least three viral sequences plus V-gene enrichment. Drawn from immuneACCESS, this table holds only the in-frame rearrangements with V and J called that TCRdb kept. Clones are partly lost; checked studies trace under half to an unresolved V gene and leave the rest unexplained. V and J calls and clone size are copied from that table; D and trimming were computed from the DNA. The sample has 950 to 1,100 clones on record, 35% to 40% of them singletons. The ten largest clones capture about an eighth of the sample.

Its CDR3 holds 15 amino acids, cysteine through phenylalanine. The read is trimmed to its CDR3 DNA, 45 bases read in frame from base 1. V lost 5 bases and J lost 4 bases, and the count of bases not matched to a germline gene is 7. Reading the germline V gene gives CDR1 SGHNT and CDR2 YENEEA. This specimen consisted of normal lung tissue next to the tumor, obtained before any cancer treatment. The TCR sequence derives from a man between 40 and 75 years old with stage III lung adenocarcinoma. The chain links TRBV11-3 with TRBJ2-3, and 9 junctional nucleotides match TRBD2. The DNA sequence follows: TGTGCCAGCAGCAGTGCTAGCGGGGCTGCAGATACGCAGTATTTT. This encodes CASSSASGAADTQYF. The CDR3 plus the reference TRBV11-3 and TRBJ2-3 genes for the other parts give the full variable domain: EAGVVQSPRYKIIEKKQPVAFWCNPISGHNTLYWYLQNLGQGPELLIRYENEEAVDDSQLPKDRFSAERLKGVDSTLKIQPAELGDSAVYLCASSSASGAADTQYFGPGTRLTVL.